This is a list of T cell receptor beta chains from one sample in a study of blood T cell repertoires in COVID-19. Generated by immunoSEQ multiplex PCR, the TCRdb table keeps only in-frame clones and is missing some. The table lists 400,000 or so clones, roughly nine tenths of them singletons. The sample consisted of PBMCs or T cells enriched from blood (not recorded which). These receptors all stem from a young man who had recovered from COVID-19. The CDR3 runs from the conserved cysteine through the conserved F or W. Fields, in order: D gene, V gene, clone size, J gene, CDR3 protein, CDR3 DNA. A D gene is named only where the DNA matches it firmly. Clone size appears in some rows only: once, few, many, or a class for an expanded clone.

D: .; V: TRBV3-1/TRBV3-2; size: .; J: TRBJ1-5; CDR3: CASSHSGNQPQHF; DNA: TGTGCCAGCAGCCATTCGGGCAATCAGCCCCAGCATTTT
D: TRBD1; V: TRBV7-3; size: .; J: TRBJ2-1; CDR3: CASSRGQGLYNEQFF; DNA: TGTGCCAGCAGTCGCGGACAGGGGCTATACAATGAGCAGTTCTTC
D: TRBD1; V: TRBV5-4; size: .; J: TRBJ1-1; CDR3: CASTDRGLTEAFF; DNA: TGTGCCAGCACCGACAGGGGGCTTACTGAAGCTTTCTTT
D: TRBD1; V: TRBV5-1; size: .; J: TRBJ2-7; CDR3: CASSPGQGVTYEQYF; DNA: TGCGCCAGCAGCCCCGGACAGGGGGTAACCTACGAGCAGTACTTC
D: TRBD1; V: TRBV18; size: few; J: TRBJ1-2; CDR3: CASSTGTGASNYGYTF; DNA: TGTGCCAGCTCAACCGGGACAGGGGCATCTAACTATGGCTACACCTTC
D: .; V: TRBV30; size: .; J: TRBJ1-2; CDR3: CAWISPYGYTF; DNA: TGTGCCTGGATTAGTCCCTATGGCTACACCTTC
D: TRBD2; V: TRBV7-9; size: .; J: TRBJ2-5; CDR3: CASSLAGRGRKTQYF; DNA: TGTGCCAGCAGCTTAGCGGGGAGGGGTAGGAAGACCCAGTACTTC
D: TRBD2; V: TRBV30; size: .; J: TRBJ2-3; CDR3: CAWSVWVPGTSGRTSTDTQYF; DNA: TGTGCCTGGAGTGTATGGGTCCCAGGGACTAGCGGGAGGACTAGCACAGATACGCAGTATTTT
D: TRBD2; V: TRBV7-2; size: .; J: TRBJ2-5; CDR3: CASSLAGLAGGQETQYF; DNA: TGTGCCAGCAGCTTAGCCGGGCTAGCGGGAGGCCAAGAGACCCAGTACTTC
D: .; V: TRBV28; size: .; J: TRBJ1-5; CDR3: CASNIWAGEQPQHF; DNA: TGTGCCAGCAACATTTGGGCAGGGGAACAGCCCCAGCATTTT
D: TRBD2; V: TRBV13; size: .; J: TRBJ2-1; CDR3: CASSFLSGSSYNEQFF; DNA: TGTGCCAGCAGCTTCCTTAGCGGGAGTTCCTACAATGAGCAGTTCTTC
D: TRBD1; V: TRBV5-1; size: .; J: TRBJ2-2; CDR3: CASSTTGTGYLAGELFF; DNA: TGCGCCAGCAGCACAACCGGGACAGGGTATTTGGCCGGGGAGCTGTTTTTT
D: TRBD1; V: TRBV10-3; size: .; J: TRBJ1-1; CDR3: CAIRTDRDSTEAFF; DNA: TGTGCCATCAGGACGGACAGGGACAGCACTGAAGCTTTCTTT
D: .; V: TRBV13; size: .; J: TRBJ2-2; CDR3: CASSYGETTGELFF; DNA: TGTGCCAGCAGCTACGGGGAGACTACCGGGGAGCTGTTTTTT
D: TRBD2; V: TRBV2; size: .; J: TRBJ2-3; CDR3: CASRLRLAGGIGDTQYF; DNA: TGTGCCAGCAGATTAAGACTAGCGGGAGGGATTGGAGATACGCAGTATTTT
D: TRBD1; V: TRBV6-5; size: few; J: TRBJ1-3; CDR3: CASSYDRGEGNTIYF; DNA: TGTGCCAGCAGTTACGACAGGGGAGAGGGAAACACCATATATTTT
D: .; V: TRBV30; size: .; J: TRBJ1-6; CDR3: CAWKAQGTVRNSPLHF; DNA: TGTGCCTGGAAAGCTCAGGGGACCGTGCGGAATTCACCCCTCCACTTT
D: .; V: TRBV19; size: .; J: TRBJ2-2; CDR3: CASRTILNTGELFF; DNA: TGTGCCAGTCGGACTATATTGAACACCGGGGAGCTGTTTTTT
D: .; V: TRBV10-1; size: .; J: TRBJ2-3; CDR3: CASSVGGGAGGTQYF; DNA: TGCGCCAGCAGCGTTGGGGGCGGAGCAGGTGGTACGCAGTATTTT
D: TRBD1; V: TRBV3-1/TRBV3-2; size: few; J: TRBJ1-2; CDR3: CASSQGTGTGKSYTF; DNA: TGTGCCAGCAGTCAGGGCACTGGGACAGGGAAAAGCTACACCTTC
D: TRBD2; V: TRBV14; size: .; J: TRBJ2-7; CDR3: CASSPLGSGSFHEQCF; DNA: TGTGCCAGCAGCCCTTTGGGTAGCGGGAGTTTTCACGAGCAGTGCTTC
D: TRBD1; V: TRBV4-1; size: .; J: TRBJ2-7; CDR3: CASAPGQGSSYEQYF; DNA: TGCGCCAGCGCACCGGGACAGGGTAGCTCCTACGAGCAGTACTTC
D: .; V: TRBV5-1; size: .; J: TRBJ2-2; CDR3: CASENGGVGGELFF; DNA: TGCGCCAGCGAAAACGGAGGGGTTGGCGGGGAGCTGTTTTTT
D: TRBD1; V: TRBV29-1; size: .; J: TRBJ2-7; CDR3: CSVEFQTGDYEQYF; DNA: TGCAGCGTCGAGTTTCAGACAGGGGACTACGAGCAGTACTTC
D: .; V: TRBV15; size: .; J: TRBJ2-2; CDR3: CATSRVGGFSRELFF; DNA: TGTGCCACCAGCAGAGTAGGGGGATTTTCCAGGGAGCTGTTTTTT
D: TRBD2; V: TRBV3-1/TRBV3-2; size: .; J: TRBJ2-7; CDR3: CASSLGPGLAAYEQYF; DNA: TGTGCCAGCAGCCTTGGCCCCGGGCTAGCGGCCTACGAGCAGTACTTC
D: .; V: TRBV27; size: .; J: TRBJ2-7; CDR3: CASSLFGSGAVYEQYF; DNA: TGTGCCAGCAGTTTATTTGGTTCAGGGGCCGTCTACGAGCAGTACTTC
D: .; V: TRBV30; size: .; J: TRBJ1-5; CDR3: CAWTASGVGPQHF; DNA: TGTGCCTGGACAGCCTCCGGGGTAGGGCCCCAGCATTTT
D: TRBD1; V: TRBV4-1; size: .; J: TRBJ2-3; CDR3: CASSQDGQGGLTDTQYF; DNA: TGCGCCAGCAGCCAGGACGGACAGGGGGGTTTGACAGATACGCAGTATTTT
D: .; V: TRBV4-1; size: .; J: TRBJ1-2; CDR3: CASSQAPRVGGNNYGYTF; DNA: TGCGCCAGCAGCCAAGCACCTCGAGTTGGCGGTAATAACTATGGCTACACCTTC
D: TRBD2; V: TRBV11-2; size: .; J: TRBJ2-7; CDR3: CASSLAAGAPYEQYF; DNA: TGTGCCAGCAGCTTAGCTGCGGGAGCCCCCTACGAGCAGTACTTC
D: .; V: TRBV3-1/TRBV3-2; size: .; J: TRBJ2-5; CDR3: CASSLKTGLGETQYF; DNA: TGTGCCAGCAGCCTCAAGACCGGACTGGGAGAGACCCAGTACTTC
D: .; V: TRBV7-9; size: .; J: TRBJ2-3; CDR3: CASKGGGGTDTQYF; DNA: TGTGCCAGCAAGGGAGGAGGGGGCACAGATACGCAGTATTTT
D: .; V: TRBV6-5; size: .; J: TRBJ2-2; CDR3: CASSFNPGLSAGELFF; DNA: TGTGCCAGCAGTTTCAACCCTGGACTTAGTGCCGGGGAGCTGTTTTTT
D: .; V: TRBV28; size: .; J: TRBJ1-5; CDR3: CASTLGGRNQPQHF; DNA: TGTGCCAGCACCCTGGGAGGGAGGAATCAGCCCCAGCATTTT
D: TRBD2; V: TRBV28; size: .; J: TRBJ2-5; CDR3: CASSLGLAGAKTQYF; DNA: TGTGCCAGCAGTCTTGGTCTAGCGGGAGCGAAGACCCAGTACTTC